This T cell receptor (beta chain) appears in the sequencing data of a study of blood T cell repertoires in COVID-19. Across the study: COVID-19 samples collected from the United States, Italy and Spain covered acute and convalescent phases. PBMCs, B-cell-depleted T cells, or T cells provided the cDNA or gDNA that made up the material.

Methods used by the authors: Estimation of nucleated cell counts relied on the amplification of reference gene primers. TCRdb's table, derived via immunoSEQ multiplex PCR, lists solely in-frame clones and lacks some. That table furnishes V, J and clone size, whereas the DNA furnished D and trimming. The sample records 300,000 to 350,000 clones, about 87% being singletons. The V segment lost 3 bases and the J segment 2 bases; nucleotides outside the gene matches: 10. The CDR3 contains 16 residues. Germline-derived CDR1 and CDR2 are SGDLS and YYNGEE. Seattle enrolled patients during active infection and tracked them longitudinally.

The TCR sequence derives from a woman in her twenties or thirties with COVID-19, enrolled during active disease. The sequenced sample was peripheral blood. V usage is TRBV9 and J usage is TRBJ1-2; TRBD1 matches at 7 bases. The CDR3 bases are TGTGCCAGCAGCGAAACCCCCACGACAGGGAACTATGGCTACACCTTC. Translating it yields CASSETPTTGNYGYTF.